A single sample is the source of the 11 T cell receptor beta chains below, sequenced in a study of blood T cells in healthy people across ages (dated by TCRdb to between 2014 and 2017). Receptor amplification or capture employed 5' RACE. Instrument used: Illumina HiSeq 2500. A second roughly 7 to 11 cycle PCR used a sample-barcoded 5' primer and a J-beta primer mix. The public reads were quality trimmed at Q25 with fastp and then assembled into clones with MiXCR by TCRdb, keeping productive beta chains. Rows with a matching CDR3 protein are joined into one entry that keeps the most common DNA and genes. The sample contains around 580,000 distinct CDR3 sequences, 40% to 55% of them found a single time. The ten biggest clones cover around 23% of the sample. Specimen: blood. The receptors here all came from an older man in good health.

The chain links TRBV5-6 to TRBJ2-1; weak D call: TRBD2 (5 bases). V was shortened by 1 base and J by 0 bases, with 11 bases between the two germline ends. The germline CDR1 and CDR2 sequences are SGHDT and YYEEEE. The CDR3 is 16 residues long. The CDR3 DNA is TGTGCCAGCAGCTTGACCACCGACTACTCCTACAATGAGCAGTTCTTC. Its protein is CASSLTTDYSYNEQFF. The entire variable domain, with the rest obtained from reference TRBV5-6 and TRBJ2-1, is as follows: DAGVTQSPTHLIKTRGQQVTLRCSPKSGHDTVSWYQQALGQGPQFIFQYYEEEERQRGNFPDRFSGHQFPNYSSELNVNALLLGDSALYLCASSLTTDYSYNEQFFGPGTRLTVL.

This clonotype was seen many times. The chain employs TRBV2 and TRBJ2-1; tentative D call: TRBD1 (6 bases). CDR1 and CDR2 from the germline V gene are SNHLY and FYNNEI. V was trimmed by 2 bases and J by 6 bases, leaving 11 bases between them. The CDR3 totals 14 residues. This chain's CDR3 is CASSENREPNEQFF. CDR3 DNA sequence: TGTGCCAGCAGTGAAAACAGGGAACCCAATGAGCAGTTCTTC.

Turning to this clonotype: A much larger clone sits a single nucleotide away, making a read error possible. J is TRBJ1-2 and V is TRBV6-6, with 9 bases matching TRBD1. This CDR3 is 14 amino acids long. After removal of 5 bases from V and 5 bases from J, the junction contained 6 bases not matched to a gene. The germline gives CDR1 MNHNY, CDR2 SVGAGI (reference sequence). The DNA of the CDR3 is TGTGCCAGCAGTGACGAGACAGGGGGGTATGGCTACACCTTC. Translating gives CASSDETGGYGYTF.

This clonotype was recorded a few times. CDR3 sequence (DNA): TGTGCCACCGCTAGCGGGAGGGATAATGAGCAGTTCTTC. Translating it yields CATASGRDNEQFF. J is TRBJ2-1 and V is TRBV7-2; the match to TRBD2 covers 12 bases. CDR1 is SGHTA, CDR2 FQGNSA, per germline. Trimming removed 10 bases from V and 7 bases from J; junction bases left unmatched: 5. CDR3 length: 13 amino acids.

Only one count was recorded for this clonotype. The chain carries TRBV5-1 and TRBJ2-2; D may be TRBD2 (6 bases). This CDR3 spans 14 amino acids. V was shortened by 5 bases and J by 6 bases, with 14 bases between the two germline ends. Germline V gene sequence: CDR1 SGHRS, CDR2 YFSETQ. CDR3 sequence: CASRMGTSPGELFF. For the CDR3, the DNA is TGCGCCAGCAGAATGGGCACTAGCCCCGGGGAGCTGTTTTTT.

The chain uses TRBV11-2 and TRBJ2-5; 7 bases align to TRBD2. With 3 bases clipped from V and 11 bases from J, the junction kept 9 bases outside the gene matches. This CDR3 contains 13 residues. Germline CDR1 SGHAT, CDR2 FQNNGV. CDR3 nucleotide sequence: TGTGCCAGCAGCTTGGGGGGGGGTCTAGGGCAGTACTTC. Protein: CASSLGGGLGQYF.

The chain employs TRBV29-1 and TRBJ2-5, with 9 positions matching TRBD1. Matching the DNA end better, TRBJ2-7 makes the J call doubtful. CDR3 size: 16 residues. Germline V gene data show CDR1 as SQVTM and CDR2 as ANQGSEA. In nucleotides, the CDR3 is TGCAGCGTTGAAGGAGGGACAGGGCAGGGGGCTTACGAGCAGTACTTC. This encodes CSVEGGTGQGAYEQYF.

The gene calls are TRBV9 and TRBJ2-1; 7 bases are shared with TRBD2. Germline CDR1 and CDR2: SGDLS and YYNGEE. The CDR3 contains 14 residues. With V trimmed by 4 bases and J by 7 bases, 8 bases remained unmatched. The CDR3 DNA reads TGTGCCAGCAGCTCCCAGGACGGGAGGAATGAGCAGTTCTTC. Translated: CASSSQDGRNEQFF.

This rearrangement joins TRBV7-2 to TRBJ2-1; 10 nucleotides line up with TRBD2. With V trimmed by 6 bases and J by 4 bases, 9 bases remained unmatched. CDR1 and CDR2 from the germline V gene are SGHTA and FQGNSA. The CDR3 covers 16 residues. As DNA, the CDR3 is TGTGCCAGCAGGGGAACAAGCGGGGGGGGATACAATGAGCAGTTCTTC. Encoded protein: CASRGTSGGGYNEQFF.

The chain links TRBV3-1 to TRBJ2-3, with a tentative D call TRBD1 (6 bases). The CDR3 length is 14 residues. Trimming stripped 1 base from V and 4 bases from J, with 9 bases between. CDR1 and CDR2 (germline): LGHDT, YNNKEL (reference sequence). Here the CDR3 reads CASSQGAGADTQYF. CDR3 coding DNA: TGTGCCAGCAGCCAAGGCGCAGGGGCAGATACGCAGTATTTT.

This chain uses TRBV20-1 with TRBJ2-4, with 10 bases that match TRBD1. V trimming: 3 bases; J trimming: 6 bases; junction bases outside the gene matches: 11. Germline assignment: CDR1 DFQATT and CDR2 SNEGSKA (reference sequence). This CDR3 is 16 amino acids long. CDR3 sequence (DNA): TGCAGTGCTAGGCCTACCGGGACAGGGGTCGGAAACATTCAGTACTTC. It specifies CSARPTGTGVGNIQYF.